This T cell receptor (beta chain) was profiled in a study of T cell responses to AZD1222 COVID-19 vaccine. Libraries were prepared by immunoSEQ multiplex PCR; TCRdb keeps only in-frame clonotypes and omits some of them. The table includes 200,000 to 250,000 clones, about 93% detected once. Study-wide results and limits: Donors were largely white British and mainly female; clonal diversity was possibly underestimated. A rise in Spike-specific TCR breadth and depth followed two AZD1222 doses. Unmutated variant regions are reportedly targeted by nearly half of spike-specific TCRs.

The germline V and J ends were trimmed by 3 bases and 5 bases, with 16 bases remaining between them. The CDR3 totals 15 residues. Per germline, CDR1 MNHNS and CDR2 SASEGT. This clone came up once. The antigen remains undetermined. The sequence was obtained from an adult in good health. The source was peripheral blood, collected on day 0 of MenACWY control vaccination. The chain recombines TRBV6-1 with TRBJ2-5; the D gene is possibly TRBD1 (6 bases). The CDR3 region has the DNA TGTGCCAGCAGTGAGACCGGGACAACGACGGAGACCCAGTACTTC. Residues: CASSETGTTTETQYF.